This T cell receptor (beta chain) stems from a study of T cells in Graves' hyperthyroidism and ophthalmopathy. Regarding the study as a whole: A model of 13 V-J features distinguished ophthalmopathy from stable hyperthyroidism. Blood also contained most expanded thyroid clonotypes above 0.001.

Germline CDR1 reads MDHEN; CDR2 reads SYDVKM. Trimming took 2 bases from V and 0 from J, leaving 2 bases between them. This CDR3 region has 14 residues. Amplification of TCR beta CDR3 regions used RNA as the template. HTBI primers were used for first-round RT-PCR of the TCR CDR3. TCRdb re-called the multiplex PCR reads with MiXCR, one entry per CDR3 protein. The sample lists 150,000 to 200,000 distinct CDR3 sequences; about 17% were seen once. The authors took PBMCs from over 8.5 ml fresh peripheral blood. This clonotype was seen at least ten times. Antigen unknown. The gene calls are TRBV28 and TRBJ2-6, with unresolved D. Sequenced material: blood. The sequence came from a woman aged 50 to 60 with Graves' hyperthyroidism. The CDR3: CASSLLSGANVLTF. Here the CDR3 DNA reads TGTGCCAGCAGTTTACTCTCTGGGGCCAACGTCCTGACTTTC.